The 15 T cell receptor beta chains presented below share a single source sample, sequenced in a study of blood T cell repertoires in COVID-19. TCRdb's copy holds only in-frame clones and misses some; the assay was immunoSEQ multiplex PCR. This table has 40,000 to 60,000 clones, about 85% appearing once. Input material: peripheral blood. These receptors were collected from a human donor in a cohort sampled during active COVID-19.

V and J are TRBV28 and TRBJ2-7; 9 positions agree with TRBD1. The CDR3 extends over 15 amino acids. Germline-derived CDR1 and CDR2 are MDHEN and SYDVKM. Germline trimming cut 6 bases from V and 5 bases from J; bases unmatched to any gene: 11. This chain's CDR3 is CASRNPGTGSHEQYF. In nucleotides, the CDR3 is TGTGCCAGCAGAAATCCCGGGACAGGGTCCCACGAGCAGTACTTC.

The chain couples TRBV28 to TRBJ1-5, with TRBD1 as a possible D gene (6 bases). The CDR3 is 17 residues long. The V and J ends lost 3 bases and 0 bases respectively, with 15 bases between them. Germline values: CDR1 MDHEN, CDR2 SYDVKM. The DNA for the CDR3 is TGTGCCAGCAGTTTGGTCCCGGGACACAATAGCAATCAGCCCCAGCATTTT. Amino acids: CASSLVPGHNSNQPQHF.

V and J are TRBV18 and TRBJ2-1; 9 bases agree with TRBD2. J lost 4 bases, V lost 3 bases, and 4 bases had no gene match. The CDR3 is 15 amino acids. CDR1 and CDR2 (germline): KGHSH, LQKENI. In DNA, the CDR3 is TGTGCCAGCTCACCCGGGACTAGCCTTTACAATGAGCAGTTCTTC. Translation gives CASSPGTSLYNEQFF. The full variable domain, with the rest looked up from reference TRBV18 and TRBJ2-1, is NAGVMQNPRHLVRRRGQEARLRCSPMKGHSHVYWYRQLPEEGLKFMVYLQKENIIDESGMPKERFSAEFPKEGPSILRIQQVVRGDSAAYFCASSPGTSLYNEQFFGPGTRLTVL.

V is TRBV19 and J is TRBJ2-5, with D maybe TRBD2 (6 bases). Trimming stripped 6 bases from V and 5 bases from J, with 16 bases between. The CDR3 has 14 amino acids. CDR1 and CDR2 (germline): LNHDA, SQIVND (reference sequence). CDR3 bases: TGTGCCAGTAGCCTGGGACTTCAGTCGGAGACCCAGTACTTC. Amino acids: CASSLGLQSETQYF. Full variable domain (missing parts from reference TRBV19 and TRBJ2-5): DGGITQSPKYLFRKEGQNVTLSCEQNLNHDAMYWYRQDPGQGLRLIYYSQIVNDFQKGDIAEGYSVSREKKESFPLTVTSAQKNPTAFYLCASSLGLQSETQYFGPGTRLLVL.

V is TRBV2 and J is TRBJ1-1, with D unresolved. Between the trimmed V and J ends, which lost 6 bases and 7 bases, there was a span of 15 bases. Germline values: CDR1 SNHLY, CDR2 FYNNEI. The CDR3 covers 13 residues. For the CDR3, the DNA is TGTGCCAGCAGCCCCCACGAACAGAGTGAAGCTTTCTTT. Protein: CASSPHEQSEAFF.

V usage is TRBV9 and J usage is TRBJ1-5; TRBD1 is a possible D gene (6 bases). Germline V gene lookup returns CDR1 SGDLS and CDR2 YYNGEE. V was shortened by 5 bases and J by 5 bases, with 11 bases between the two germline ends. The CDR3 contains 13 residues. Written as DNA, the CDR3 is TGTGCCAGCAGTAGGACAGACCATCAGCCCCAGCATTTT. Its protein product is CASSRTDHQPQHF.

The J gene is TRBJ2-1, the V gene TRBV18; weak D call: TRBD2 (5 bases). The V and J ends lost 3 bases and 7 bases respectively, with 16 bases between them. This CDR3 is built from 15 residues. Germline V gene sequence: CDR1 KGHSH, CDR2 LQKENI. The CDR3 DNA sequence: TGTGCCAGCTCACCGCCCGGAGGCGTCGGAAATGAGCAGTTCTTC. This sequence encodes CASSPPGGVGNEQFF.

The CDR3 loop is CASSFATSGTTDTQYF. For the CDR3, the DNA is TGTGCCAGCAGCTTCGCGACTAGCGGAACCACAGATACGCAGTATTTT. The chain combines TRBV21-1 with TRBJ2-3; the D call TRBD2 from the table was never checked on the DNA. TRBV21-1 is recorded as a pseudogene. The CDR3 length is 16 residues.

The chain recombines TRBV5-5 with TRBJ1-6; D gene uncertain. The CDR3 runs to 16 residues. Germline loops: CDR1 SGHKS, CDR2 YYEKEE (reference sequence). V lost 2 bases and J 5 bases, leaving 14 bases between the germline ends. The DNA of the CDR3 is TGTGCCAGCAGCTTCGAGACTAACCAGCATAATTCACCCCTCCACTTT. Its protein product is CASSFETNQHNSPLHF.

The chain couples TRBV6-5 to TRBJ1-5; D gene ambiguous. The CDR3 has 15 residues. V lost 4 bases, J lost 0 bases, and 10 bases lay in between. Germline V gene lookup returns CDR1 MNHEY and CDR2 SVGAGI. This CDR3 reads CASSSALYSNQPQHF. In nucleotides, the CDR3 is TGTGCCAGCAGTTCCGCACTCTATAGCAATCAGCCCCAGCATTTT.

This clone has just one count. The chain recombines TRBV21-1 with TRBJ2-3; the DNA was not compared with TRBD2, the D call given in the table. TRBV21-1 is deemed a pseudogene. CDR3 length: 14 residues. The CDR3 bases are TGTGCCGGATCGACTAGCGGGAGTGCAGATACGCAGTATTTT. Amino acids: CAGSTSGSADTQYF.

In its sample, this clone was seen a few times. The CDR3 loop is CASSDPRTGWGETQYF. The CDR3 bases are TGTGCCAGCAGTGATCCCCGGACAGGGTGGGGAGAGACCCAGTACTTC. The chain carries TRBV25-1 and TRBJ2-5, with 8 bases lining up with TRBD1. The trim removed 3 bases at V and 4 bases at J, leaving 10 bases unmatched. The CDR3 is made up of 16 amino acids. Germline CDR1 is MGHDK and CDR2 is SYGVNS.

The chain uses TRBV2 and TRBJ1-6, with 9 positions matching TRBD1. Germline V gives CDR1 SNHLY, CDR2 FYNNEI. The J segment lost 1 base and the V segment lost 5 bases, leaving 6 bases of the junction unmatched. The CDR3 length is 17 residues. The CDR3 here is CASSPRDRASYNSPLHF. DNA of the CDR3: TGTGCCAGCAGTCCCCGGGACAGGGCGTCCTATAATTCACCCCTCCACTTT.

The V gene is TRBV6-5, the J gene TRBJ2-1, with 9 bases that match TRBD1. The CDR3 is 13 amino acids. Per the germline V gene, CDR1 is MNHEY and CDR2 is SVGAGI. The ends lost 5 bases at V and 7 bases at J; junction bases unmatched: 3. The CDR3 protein is CASSRQGGNEQFF. The CDR3 DNA reads TGTGCCAGCAGTCGACAGGGGGGGAATGAGCAGTTCTTC.

The V call is TRBV4-3, the J call TRBJ1-5; D is uncertain. This CDR3 contains 13 residues. Per germline, CDR1 LGHNA and CDR2 YSLEER. V lost 1 base to trimming and J lost 5 bases, with 6 bases between them. CDR3 residues: CASSQAVDQPQHF. CDR3 bases: TGCGCCAGCAGCCAAGCGGTAGATCAGCCCCAGCATTTT.